This T cell receptor (beta chain) was captured in a study of a mutant IDH1 vaccine in newly diagnosed glioma. Study as a whole: The treated group averaged 40.4 years old and was roughly 62% male, approximately 40% female.

Time point of the sample: baseline, week 1 (first vaccination visit). Treatment noted: pre-vaccination baseline after standard-of-care therapy. Diagnosis in the donors showed new WHO grade 3 or 4 astrocytomas that were IDH1-mutant and ATRX-lost. Produced via immunoSEQ multiplex PCR; TCRdb's table is partial and in-frame only. The sample lists some 38,000 clones; just under 80% were seen once. This CDR3 is 14 amino acids long. V lost 0 bases to trimming and J lost 6 bases, with 9 bases between them. Germline CDR1 and CDR2: SGHTS and YDEGEE. The chain combines TRBV5-8 with TRBJ1-4, with D hard to call. This specimen consisted of PBMCs, obtained from a glioma patient treated with radiotherapy, temozolomide or both. The TCR was taken from a man between 40 and 49 years old with glioma. Some clones in this sample may be carry-over from other donors' samples. The CDR3, as DNA: TGTGCCAGCAGCTTGGGCAGGAGTTATGAAAAACTGTTTTTT. Protein sequence: CASSLGRSYEKLFF. Drawing the rest from reference TRBV5-8 and TRBJ1-4, the complete variable domain is EAGVTQSPTHLIKTRGQQATLRCSPISGHTSVYWYQQALGLGLQFLLWYDEGEERNRGNFPPRFSGRQFPNYSSELNVNALELEDSALYLCASSLGRSYEKLFFGSGTQLSVL.